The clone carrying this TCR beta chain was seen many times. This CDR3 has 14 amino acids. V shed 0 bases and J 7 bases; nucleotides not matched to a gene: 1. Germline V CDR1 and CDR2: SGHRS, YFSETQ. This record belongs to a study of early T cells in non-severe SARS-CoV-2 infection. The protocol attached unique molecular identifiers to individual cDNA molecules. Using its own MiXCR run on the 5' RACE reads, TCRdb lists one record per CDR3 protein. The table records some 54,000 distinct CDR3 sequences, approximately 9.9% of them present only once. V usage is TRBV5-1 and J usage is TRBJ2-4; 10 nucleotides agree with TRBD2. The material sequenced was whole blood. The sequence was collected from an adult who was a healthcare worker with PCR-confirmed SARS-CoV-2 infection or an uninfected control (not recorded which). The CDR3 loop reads CASSLGLAGNIQYF. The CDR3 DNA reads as TGCGCCAGCAGCTTGGGACTAGCGGGCAACATTCAGTACTTC. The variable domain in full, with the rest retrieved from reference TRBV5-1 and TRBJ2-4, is KAGVTQTPRYLIKTRGQQVTLSCSPISGHRSVSWYQQTPGQGLQFLFEYFSETQRNKGNFPGRFSGRQFSNSRSEMNVSTLELGDSALYLCASSLGLAGNIQYFGAGTRLSVL.